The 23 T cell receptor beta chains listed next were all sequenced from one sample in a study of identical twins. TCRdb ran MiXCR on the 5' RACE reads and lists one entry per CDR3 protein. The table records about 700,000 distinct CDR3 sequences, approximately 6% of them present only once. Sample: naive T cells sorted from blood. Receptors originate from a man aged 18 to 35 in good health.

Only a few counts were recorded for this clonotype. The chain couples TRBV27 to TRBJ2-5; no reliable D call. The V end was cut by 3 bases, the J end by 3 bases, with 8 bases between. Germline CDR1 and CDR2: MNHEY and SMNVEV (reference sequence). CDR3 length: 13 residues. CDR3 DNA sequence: TGTGCCAGCAGTTTCCTCTCGAAAGAGACCCAGTACTTC. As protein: CASSFLSKETQYF.

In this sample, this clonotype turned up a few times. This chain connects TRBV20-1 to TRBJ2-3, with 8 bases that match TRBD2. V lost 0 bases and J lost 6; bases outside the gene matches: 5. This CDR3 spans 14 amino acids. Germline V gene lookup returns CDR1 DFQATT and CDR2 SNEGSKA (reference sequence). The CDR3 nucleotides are TGCAGTGCTAGAGATGCGGGAGGCCCGGATACGCAGTATTTT. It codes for CSARDAGGPDTQYF.

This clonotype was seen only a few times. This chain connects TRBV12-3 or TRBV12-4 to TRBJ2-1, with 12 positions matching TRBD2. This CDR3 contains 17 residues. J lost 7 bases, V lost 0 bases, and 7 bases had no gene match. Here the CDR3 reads CASSLATTSGRRNEQFF. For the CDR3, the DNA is TGTGCCAGCAGTTTAGCGACCACTAGCGGGAGGCGAAATGAGCAGTTCTTC.

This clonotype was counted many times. The CDR3 loop reads CASNPGQGVTEAFF. In nucleotides, the CDR3 is TGTGCCAGCAACCCAGGACAGGGTGTCACTGAAGCTTTCTTT. The chain joins TRBV12-3 or TRBV12-4 to TRBJ1-1; TRBD1 aligns across 8 bases. The CDR3 extends over 14 amino acids. J was trimmed by 4 bases and V by 7 bases; bases with no gene match: 8.

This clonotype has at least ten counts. CDR3 residues: CASSTDRENGELFF. The CDR3 DNA follows: TGCGCCAGCAGCACAGACAGGGAAAACGGGGAGCTGTTTTTT. V and J are TRBV5-1 and TRBJ2-2; 7 bases are a match to TRBD1. The germline V gene has CDR1 SGHRS and CDR2 YFSETQ. The junction had 7 bases not matched to a gene; V was cut back by 4 bases and J by 7 bases. CDR3 length: 14 amino acids.

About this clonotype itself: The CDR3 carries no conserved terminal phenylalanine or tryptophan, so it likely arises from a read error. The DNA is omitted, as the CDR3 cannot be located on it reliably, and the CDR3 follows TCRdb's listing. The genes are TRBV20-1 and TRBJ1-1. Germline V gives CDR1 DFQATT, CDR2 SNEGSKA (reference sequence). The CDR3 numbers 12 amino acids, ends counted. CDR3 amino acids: CSARSGNSQVFC.

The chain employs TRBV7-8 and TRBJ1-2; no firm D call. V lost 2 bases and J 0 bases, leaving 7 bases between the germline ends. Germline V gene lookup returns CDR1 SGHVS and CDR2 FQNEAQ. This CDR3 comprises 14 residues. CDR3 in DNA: TGTGCCAGCAGCTTACTGCAGGCTAACTATGGCTACACCTTC. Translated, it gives CASSLLQANYGYTF.

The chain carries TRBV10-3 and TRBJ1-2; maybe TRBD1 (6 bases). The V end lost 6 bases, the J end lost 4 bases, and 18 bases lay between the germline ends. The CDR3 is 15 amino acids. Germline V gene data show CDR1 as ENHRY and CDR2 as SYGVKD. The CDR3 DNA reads TGTGCCATCAGCGAGAAAACAGGGTCGCCCTATGGCTACACCTTC. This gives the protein CAISEKTGSPYGYTF.

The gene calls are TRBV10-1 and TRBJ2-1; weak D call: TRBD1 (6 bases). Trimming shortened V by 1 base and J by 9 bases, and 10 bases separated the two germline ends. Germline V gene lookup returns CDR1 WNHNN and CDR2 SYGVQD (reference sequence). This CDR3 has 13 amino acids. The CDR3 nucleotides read TGCGCCAGCAGTGAGTACAGGGTGCCTGAGCAGTTCTTC. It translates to CASSEYRVPEQFF.

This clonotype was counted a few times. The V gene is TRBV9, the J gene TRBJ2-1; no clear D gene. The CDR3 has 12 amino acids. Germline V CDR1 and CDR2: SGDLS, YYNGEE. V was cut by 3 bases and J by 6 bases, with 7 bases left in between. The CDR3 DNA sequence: TGTGCCAGCAGCGGACTCCCCAATGAGCAGTTCTTC. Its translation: CASSGLPNEQFF.

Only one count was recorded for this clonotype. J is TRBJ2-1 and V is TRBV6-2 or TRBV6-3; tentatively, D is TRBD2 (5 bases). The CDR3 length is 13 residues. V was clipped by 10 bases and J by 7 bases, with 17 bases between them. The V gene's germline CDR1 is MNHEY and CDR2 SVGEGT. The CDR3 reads CATGNLAGNEQFF. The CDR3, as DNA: TGTGCCACCGGGAACTTAGCTGGAAATGAGCAGTTCTTC.

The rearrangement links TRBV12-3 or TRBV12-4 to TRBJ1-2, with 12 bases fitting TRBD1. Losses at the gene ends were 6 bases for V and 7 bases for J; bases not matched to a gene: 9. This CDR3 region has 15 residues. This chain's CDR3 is CASRTTGQGAGGYTF. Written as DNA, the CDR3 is TGTGCCAGCAGGACGACGGGACAGGGGGCGGGTGGCTACACCTTC.

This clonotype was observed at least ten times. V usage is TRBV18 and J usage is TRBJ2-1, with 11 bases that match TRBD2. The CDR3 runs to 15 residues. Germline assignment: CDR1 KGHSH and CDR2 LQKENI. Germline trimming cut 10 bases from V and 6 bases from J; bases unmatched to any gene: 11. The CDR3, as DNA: TGTGCCATCGCCGCGACTAGCGGGACGGGCAATGAGCAGTTCTTC. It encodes CAIAATSGTGNEQFF.

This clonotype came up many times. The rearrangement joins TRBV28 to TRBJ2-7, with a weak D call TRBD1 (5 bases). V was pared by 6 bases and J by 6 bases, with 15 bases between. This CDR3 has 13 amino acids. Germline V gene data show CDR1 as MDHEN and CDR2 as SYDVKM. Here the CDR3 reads CASSEARASEQYV. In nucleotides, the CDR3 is TGTGCCAGCAGCGAAGCCAGGGCTTCCGAGCAGTACGTC.

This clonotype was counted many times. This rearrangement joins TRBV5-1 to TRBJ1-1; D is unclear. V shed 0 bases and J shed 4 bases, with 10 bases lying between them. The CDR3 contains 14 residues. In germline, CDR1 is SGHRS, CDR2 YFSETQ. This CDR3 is CASSLAGDATEAFF. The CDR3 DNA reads TGCGCCAGCAGCTTGGCCGGGGATGCCACTGAAGCTTTCTTT.

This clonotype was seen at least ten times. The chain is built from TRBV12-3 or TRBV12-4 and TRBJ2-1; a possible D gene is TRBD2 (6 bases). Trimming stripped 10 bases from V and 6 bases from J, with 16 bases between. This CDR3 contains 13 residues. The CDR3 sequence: CATGLLGGNEQFF. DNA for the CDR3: TGTGCCACGGGACTCCTCGGGGGCAATGAGCAGTTCTTC.

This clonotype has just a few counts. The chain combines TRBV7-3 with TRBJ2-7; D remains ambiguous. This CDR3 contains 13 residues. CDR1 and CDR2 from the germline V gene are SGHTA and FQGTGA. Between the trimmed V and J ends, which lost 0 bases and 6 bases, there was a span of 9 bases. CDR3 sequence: CASSLTLVTEQYF. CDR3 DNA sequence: TGTGCCAGCAGCTTAACTTTGGTCACCGAGCAGTACTTC.

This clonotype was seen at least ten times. CDR3 region: CSVGEGGLEQYF. CDR3 sequence (DNA): TGCAGCGTTGGTGAAGGGGGTCTCGAGCAGTACTTC. The chain is built from TRBV29-1 and TRBJ2-7; the D gene is possibly TRBD1 (6 bases). The CDR3 length is 12 residues. Germline V gene sequence: CDR1 SQVTM, CDR2 ANQGSEA. V was cut by 4 bases and J by 6 bases, with 13 bases left in between.

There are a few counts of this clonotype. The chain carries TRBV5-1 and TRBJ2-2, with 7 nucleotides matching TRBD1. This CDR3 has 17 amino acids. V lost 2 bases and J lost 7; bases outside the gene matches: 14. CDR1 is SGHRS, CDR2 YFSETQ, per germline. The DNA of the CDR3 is TGCGCCAGCAGCTTCGAAGGGACAGCACCCCGCAGCGGGGAGCTGTTTTTT. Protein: CASSFEGTAPRSGELFF.

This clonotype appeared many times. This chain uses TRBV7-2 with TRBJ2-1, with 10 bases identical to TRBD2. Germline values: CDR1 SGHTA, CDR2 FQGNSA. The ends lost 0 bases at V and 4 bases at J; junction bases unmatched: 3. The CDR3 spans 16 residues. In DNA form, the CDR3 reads TGTGCCAGCAGCTTAGCTCTGACTAGCGGGTACAATGAGCAGTTCTTC. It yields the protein CASSLALTSGYNEQFF.

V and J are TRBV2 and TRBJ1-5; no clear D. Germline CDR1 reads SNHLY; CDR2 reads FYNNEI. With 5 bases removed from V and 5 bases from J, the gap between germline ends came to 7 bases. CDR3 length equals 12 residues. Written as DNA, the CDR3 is TGTGCCAGCAGTTCCACGGATCAGCCCCAGCATTTT. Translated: CASSSTDQPQHF.

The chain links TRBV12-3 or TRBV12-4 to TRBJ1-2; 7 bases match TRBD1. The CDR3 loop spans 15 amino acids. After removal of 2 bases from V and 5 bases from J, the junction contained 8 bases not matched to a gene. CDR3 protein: CASSLIRRGQYGYTF. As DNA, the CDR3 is TGTGCCAGCAGTTTAATTCGGAGGGGGCAGTATGGCTACACCTTC.

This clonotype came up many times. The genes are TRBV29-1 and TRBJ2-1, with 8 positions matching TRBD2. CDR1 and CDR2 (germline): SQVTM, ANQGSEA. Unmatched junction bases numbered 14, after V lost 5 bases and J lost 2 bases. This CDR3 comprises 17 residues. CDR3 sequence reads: CSVWGRHSGAAYNEQFF. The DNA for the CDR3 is TGCAGCGTTTGGGGGCGACATAGCGGGGCCGCCTACAATGAGCAGTTCTTC.